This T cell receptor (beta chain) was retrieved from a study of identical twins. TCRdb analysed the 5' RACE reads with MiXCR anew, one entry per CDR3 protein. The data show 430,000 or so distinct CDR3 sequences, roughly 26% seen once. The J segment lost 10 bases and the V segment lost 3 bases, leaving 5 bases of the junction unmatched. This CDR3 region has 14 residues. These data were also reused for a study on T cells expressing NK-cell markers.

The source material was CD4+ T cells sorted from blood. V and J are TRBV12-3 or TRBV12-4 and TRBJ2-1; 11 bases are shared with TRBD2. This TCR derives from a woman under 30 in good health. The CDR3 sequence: CASSFSGGAREQFF. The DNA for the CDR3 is TGTGCCAGCAGTTTTAGCGGGGGGGCCCGGGAGCAGTTCTTC.